Sequencing of this TCR beta chain was carried out in a study of blood T cell repertoires in COVID-19. As processed by the authors: The authors estimated nucleated cell counts from reference gene primer amplification. Libraries were prepared by immunoSEQ multiplex PCR; TCRdb keeps only in-frame clonotypes and omits some of them. V and J calls and clone size are as listed in that table; D and trimming were resolved from the DNA. The sample consists of around 200,000 clones, 70% to 90% of them appearing once. As regards this clone: At one end the junction does not follow the germline gene, possibly because of a read error.

Residents of approximately 25 US areas, aged about 18 to 95 years, made up the participants. Germline V gene data show CDR1 as SQVTM and CDR2 as ANQGSEA. The CDR3 has 15 amino acids. Sample: PBMCs or T cells enriched from blood (not recorded which). The rearrangement joins TRBV29-1 to TRBJ2-1; tentative D call: TRBD2 (6 bases). The sequence was obtained from a woman aged 40-49 years with acute COVID-19. The CDR3 region is CSVETGTPAHNEQFF. For the CDR3, the DNA is TGCAGCGTTGAAACCGGGACTCCCGCCCACAACGAGCAGTTCTTC.